The source of this T cell receptor beta chain is a study of CD8 T cells in ankylosing spondylitis. Study findings and constraints: Made up of eight or nine highly homologous variants, a TCR beta motif appeared characteristic of ankylosing spondylitis blood.

TCRdb itself ran the 5' RACE reads through MiXCR, one entry per CDR3 protein. The sample contains approximately 550,000 distinct CDR3 sequences, about 13% of which appear only once. With regard to this clonotype: What it binds is not known.

CDR3 length: 13 residues. Trimming stripped 3 bases from V and 7 bases from J, with 13 bases between. Germline assignment: CDR1 SGHNT and CDR2 YENEEA. The clonotype was recovered from a male donor with ankylosing spondylitis. The gene calls are TRBV11-3 and TRBJ2-7, with a possible D match to TRBD2 (5 bases). Sequenced sample: blood, either unsorted or a sorted T cell fraction (not recorded which). CDR3: CASSFMDSGEQYV. The CDR3, as DNA: TGTGCCAGCAGCTTTATGGACTCTGGGGAGCAGTACGTC.